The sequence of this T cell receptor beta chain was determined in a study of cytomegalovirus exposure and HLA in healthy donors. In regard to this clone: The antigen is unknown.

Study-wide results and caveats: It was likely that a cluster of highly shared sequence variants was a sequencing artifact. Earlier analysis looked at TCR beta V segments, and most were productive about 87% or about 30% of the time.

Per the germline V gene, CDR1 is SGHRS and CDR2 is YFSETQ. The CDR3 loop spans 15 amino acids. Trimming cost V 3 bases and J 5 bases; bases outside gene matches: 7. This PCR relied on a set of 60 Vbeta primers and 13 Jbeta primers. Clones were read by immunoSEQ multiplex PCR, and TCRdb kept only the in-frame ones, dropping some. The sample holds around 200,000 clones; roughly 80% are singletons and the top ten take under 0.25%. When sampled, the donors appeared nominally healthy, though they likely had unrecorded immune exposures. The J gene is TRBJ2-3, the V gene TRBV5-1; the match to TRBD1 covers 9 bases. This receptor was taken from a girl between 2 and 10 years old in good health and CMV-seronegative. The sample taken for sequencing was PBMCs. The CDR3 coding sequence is TGCGCCAGCAGCTCGGGCGGGACAGGGAGAGATACGCAGTATTTT. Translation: CASSSGGTGRDTQYF.